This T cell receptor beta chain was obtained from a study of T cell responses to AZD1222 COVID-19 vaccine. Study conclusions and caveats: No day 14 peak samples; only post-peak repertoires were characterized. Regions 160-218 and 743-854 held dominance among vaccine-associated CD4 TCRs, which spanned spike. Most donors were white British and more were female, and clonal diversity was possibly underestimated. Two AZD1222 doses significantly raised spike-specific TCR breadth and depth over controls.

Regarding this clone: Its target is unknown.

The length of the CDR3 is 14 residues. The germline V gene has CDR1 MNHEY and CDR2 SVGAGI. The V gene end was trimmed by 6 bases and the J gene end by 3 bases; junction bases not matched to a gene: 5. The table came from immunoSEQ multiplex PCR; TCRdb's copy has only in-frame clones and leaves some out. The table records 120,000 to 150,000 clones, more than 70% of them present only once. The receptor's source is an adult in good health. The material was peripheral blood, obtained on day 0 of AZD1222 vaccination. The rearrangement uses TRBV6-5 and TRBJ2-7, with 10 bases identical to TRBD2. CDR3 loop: CASRASGGHYEQYF. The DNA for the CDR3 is TGTGCCAGCAGAGCTAGCGGGGGACACTACGAGCAGTACTTC.